The TCR beta chain under discussion was sequenced for a study of Ad26.COV2.S vaccination and SARS-CoV-2 variants (dated by TCRdb to the early 2020s). At the level of the whole study: Vaccine-arm donors came from COV1001, a multicentre, randomized, double-blind, placebo-controlled phase I-IIa trial of Ad26.COV2.S in healthy adults. Participants in the trial were split at random into five groups of five each, receiving low-dose or high-dose Ad26.COV2.S once or twice, or else placebo on both occasions. Sequencing of the TCRbeta repertoire served to evaluate the specificity and breadth of SARS-CoV-2-reactive T cell receptors following Ad26.COV2.S vaccination. Ad26.COV2.S was administered intramuscularly at 5 x 10^10 or 1 x 10^11 viral particles, either as a single shot or as two shots given 56 days apart. A total of around 32 samples were included in the TCR-sequenced set, comprising approximately 20 Ad26.COV2.S vaccine recipients, 5 placebo recipients and 8 SARS-CoV-2 convalescent individuals. Investigators did not know the trial group allocation while performing experiments and assessing outcomes.

General findings and caveats noted by the study authors: The authors noted that total T cell responses may have been underestimated by the TCR breadth and depth analyses. After vaccination, substantial breadth of spike-specific CD8+ and CD4+ T cell responses was reported. Spike-specific TCR breadth was higher in Ad26.COV2.S recipients than in placebo recipients (P = 0.0014). Comparing responses between vaccine doses or regimens was not something the study was powered to do. Vaccine and placebo recipients had comparable non-spike TCR breadth, which fits with the vaccine containing only spike.

Interpreted using the paper, the treatment or condition label stands for: 15 to 20 received Ad26.COV2.S at low or high dose, single or two shots; roughly 5 received placebo; per-sample allocation not given. Repertoires of vaccine and placebo recipients were sequenced from samples collected on day 63 after the first injection. Cohort 1b enrolled 20 to 30 adults aged 18-55 years at a single site in Boston, USA, between 29 July and 7 August 2020. Ad26.COV2.S consisted of a replication-incompetent adenovirus type 26 vector by which a prefusion-stabilized SARS-CoV-2 spike protein from the original Wuhan strain was expressed. The germline V gene provides CDR1 MDHEN and CDR2 SYDVKM. From cysteine to phenylalanine, the CDR3 is 12 amino acids long. Only the CDR3 region is kept as DNA, spanning 36 bases read in frame from base 1. V drops 8 bases and J drops 7 bases, leaving 12 bases in between. Remarks on this clone: Its antigen is unknown. Per-nucleotide qualities are absent, and no much larger clonotype sits a single base away.

The immunoSEQ Assay was used to sequence TCRbeta CDR3 regions. After extraction, genomic DNA underwent amplification by bias-controlled multiplex PCR, followed by high-throughput sequencing. On the study's bioinformatics: To quantify the absolute abundance of every unique TCRbeta CDR3 region, sequences were collapsed and filtered. Usable DNA was measured by amplifying reference genes present in all nucleated cells, and TCRbeta template counts were normalized to that usable DNA to estimate T cell fraction. Repertoire TCRs were annotated as SARS-CoV-2-specific when V gene, CDR3 amino acid sequence and J gene were exactly matched to a known reactive TCR set. The reference SARS-CoV-2 TCR set was obtained from MIRA and was filtered for enrichment in COVID-19-positive ImmuneCODE repertoires, whereby public or cross-reactive TCRs were removed. Using the MIRA antigens, annotated TCRs were further analysed by specific ORF or by position within an ORF. Breadth was defined as the number of annotated unique rearrangements divided by the total number of unique productive rearrangements, and depth was defined as the summed frequency of the annotated unique rearrangements. Group comparisons of TCR breadth used two-sided Wilcoxon rank-sum tests. The table was pulled from immuneACCESS by TCRdb, which kept in-frame rearrangements only. Such tables lose some clones; where checked, under half of the loss comes from unresolved V genes, and the rest has no known cause. The DNA was the basis for D and trimming; V, J and clone size are from that table. In this sample the table shows roughly 320,000 clones, around 86% of which occur a single time. The top ten constitute roughly 3.2% of the sample.

This sequence uses TRBV28 and TRBJ2-1; the D match is possibly TRBD1 or TRBD2, with 5 bases aligned in each. The material sequenced was peripheral blood, taken in a trial of Ad26.COV2.S vaccine versus placebo. The origin of this receptor is a person aged 18-65 years who received the Ad26.COV2.S COVID-19 vaccine or a placebo. The CDR3 is CASGSRENEQFF. The nucleotide sequence is TGTGCCAGCGGGAGCAGGGAGAATGAGCAGTTCTTC.